The 16 T cell receptor beta chains reported below all come from one sample, sequenced in a study of cytomegalovirus exposure and HLA in healthy donors. The PCR contained 60 Vbeta and 13 Jbeta primers. Produced via immunoSEQ multiplex PCR; TCRdb's table is partial and in-frame only. The repertoire holds 100,000 or so clones, with approximately 77% as singletons. The sequencing input was PBMCs. The receptor source for this set is a woman in her 40s in good health and CMV-seronegative.

This clone was seen more than once but under ten times. The chain recombines TRBV4-1 with TRBJ1-2; TRBD1 matches 7 bases. The trim removed 4 bases at V and 7 bases at J, leaving 9 bases unmatched. Germline lookup yields CDR1 MGHRA and CDR2 YSYEKL. This CDR3 has 14 amino acids. CDR3 DNA: TGCGCCAGCAGCCCGACAGGGAGTTTTGTTGGCTACACCTTC. Its translation is CASSPTGSFVGYTF.

In regard to this clone: A read error may account for a junction end that differs from germline. The chain combines TRBV6-1 with TRBJ1-3, with D possibly being TRBD1 (5 bases). CDR3 length equals 15 residues. Germline CDR1 is MNHNS and CDR2 is SASEGT. CDR3 nucleotides: TGTGCCAGCAGCGAAGACAGAACCTCTGGAAACACCATATATTTT. Its protein is CASSEDRTSGNTIYF.

The rearrangement joins TRBV11-3 to TRBJ2-3; D possibly corresponds to TRBD2 (7 bases). The CDR3 has 13 residues. Trimming stripped 5 bases from V and 6 bases from J, with 12 bases between. Germline CDR1 is SGHNT and CDR2 is YENEEA. CDR3 DNA: TGTGCCAGCAGCGGGGGGGCCTTGGATACGCAGTATTTT. As protein: CASSGGALDTQYF.

The chain carries TRBV6-6 and TRBJ2-2; 8 bases map to TRBD2. The CDR3 runs to 15 residues. The germline V gene encodes CDR1 MNHNY and CDR2 SVGAGI (reference sequence). The J segment lost 3 bases and the V segment lost 2 bases, leaving 2 bases of the junction unmatched. In DNA form, the CDR3 reads TGTGCCAGCAGTTACGCGGGGGGTGACACCGGGGAGCTGTTTTTT. As protein: CASSYAGGDTGELFF.

This chain joins TRBV5-1 and TRBJ2-7; 9 bases line up with TRBD1. The CDR3 spans 14 residues. Trimming took 4 bases from V and 5 from J; bases not matched to a gene: 7. Germline CDR1 reads SGHRS; CDR2 reads YFSETQ. DNA for the CDR3: TGCGCCAGCAGCGTTCGGGACAGGGACGACGAGCAGTACTTC. Its protein is CASSVRDRDDEQYF.

This sequence joins TRBV4-1 and TRBJ2-7; D is possibly TRBD2 (6 bases). Trimming removed 2 bases at V and 3 bases at J, with 14 bases between. CDR3 length equals 15 residues. Per the germline V gene, CDR1 is MGHRA and CDR2 is YSYEKL. The CDR3, as DNA: TGCGCCAGCAGCCAATCAGACCGGGGGAGCTACGAGCAGTACTTC. Encoded protein: CASSQSDRGSYEQYF.

The rearrangement links TRBV4-1 to TRBJ1-3; the D gene is possibly TRBD1 (5 bases). CDR1 and CDR2 (germline): MGHRA, YSYEKL. The CDR3 is made up of 15 amino acids. V gave up 0 bases and J gave up 1 base, with 7 bases separating them. This chain's CDR3 is CASSQDRGSGNTIYF. CDR3 DNA: TGCGCCAGCAGCCAAGATAGGGGATCTGGAAACACCATATATTTT.

This clone was seen only a few times. The chain employs TRBV6-5 and TRBJ1-1, with unresolved D. V shed 4 bases and J shed 1 base, with 13 bases lying between them. CDR1 MNHEY and CDR2 SVGAGI come from the germline V gene. The CDR3 consists of 15 residues. CDR3 nucleotides: TGTGCCAGCAGTTCCCAGACGGGGAGGAACACTGAAGCTTTCTTT. Translated: CASSSQTGRNTEAFF.

The chain is built from TRBV4-2 and TRBJ2-3; 9 nucleotides align to TRBD2. The V and J ends lost 0 bases and 4 bases, in that order; junction bases with no gene match: 2. This CDR3 comprises 15 residues. Germline assignment: CDR1 LGHNA and CDR2 YNFKEQ. The CDR3 DNA is TGTGCCAGCAGCCAAGAGCGGGGGGGCCCAGATACGCAGTATTTT. It codes for CASSQERGGPDTQYF.

This clone was detected a few times. This chain connects TRBV5-1 to TRBJ2-1; D is ambiguous. V lost 2 bases and J lost 6, with 12 bases in between. The germline V gene encodes CDR1 SGHRS and CDR2 YFSETQ. This CDR3 region has 14 residues. CDR3 DNA sequence: TGCGCCAGCAGCTTTGAGGTTCTGGTCAATGAGCAGTTCTTC. It encodes CASSFEVLVNEQFF. The whole variable domain, remainder taken from reference TRBV5-1 and TRBJ2-1, is KAGVTQTPRYLIKTRGQQVTLSCSPISGHRSVSWYQQTPGQGLQFLFEYFSETQRNKGNFPGRFSGRQFSNSRSEMNVSTLELGDSALYLCASSFEVLVNEQFFGPGTRLTVL.

This chain joins TRBV10-3 and TRBJ1-4, with D maybe TRBD1 (5 bases). The CDR3 has 14 residues. The V and J ends lost 3 bases and 7 bases respectively, with 12 bases between them. CDR1 and CDR2 (germline): ENHRY, SYGVKD. As DNA, the CDR3 is TGTGCCATCAGTGAAAGGCAGGGCGGTGAAAAACTGTTTTTT. Its protein product is CAISERQGGEKLFF.

This clone has just a few counts. The chain recombines TRBV30 with TRBJ1-3, with 8 bases aligning to TRBD1. V shed 5 bases and J 5 bases; nucleotides not matched to a gene: 29. The V gene's germline CDR1 is GTSNPN and CDR2 SVGIG (reference sequence). The CDR3 spans 21 residues. The CDR3 reads CAWDGSGGNMETRKNRNTIYF. DNA of the CDR3: TGTGCCTGGGATGGTTCAGGGGGCAATATGGAAACACGTAAGAACCGAAACACCATATATTTT.

The chain couples TRBV9 to TRBJ1-2; 9 bases are a match to TRBD1. The germline CDR1 and CDR2 sequences are SGDLS and YYNGEE. This CDR3 has 17 residues. V was clipped by 2 bases and J by 2 bases; unmatched bases: 10. CDR3 sequence reads: CASSVDPGTGSNYGYTF. CDR3 DNA sequence: TGTGCCAGCAGCGTTGACCCCGGGACAGGGAGCAACTATGGCTACACCTTC.

The V call is TRBV7-2, the J call TRBJ1-6, with 8 nucleotides matching TRBD1. V was pared by 5 bases and J by 12 bases, with 6 bases of the junction left unmatched. The CDR3 length is 13 residues. The V gene's germline CDR1 is SGHTA and CDR2 FQGNSA. CDR3 in amino acids: CASSLGQGLPLHF. Written as DNA, the CDR3 is TGTGCCAGCAGCCTAGGACAGGGTCTACCCCTCCACTTT.

V is TRBV29-1 and J is TRBJ1-2; 9 nucleotides line up with TRBD1. CDR3 length equals 11 residues. Per germline, CDR1 SQVTM and CDR2 ANQGSEA. Germline trimming cut 7 bases from V and 8 bases from J; bases unmatched to any gene: 5. DNA of the CDR3: TGCAGCGGCTCGACAGGGGGAGGCTACACCTTC. As protein: CSGSTGGGYTF.

This clone showed up just a few times. The rearrangement joins TRBV9 to TRBJ1-5; TRBD1 agrees at 9 bases. This CDR3 has 17 residues. With 3 bases clipped from V and 5 bases from J, the junction kept 12 bases outside the gene matches. Germline V gene sequence: CDR1 SGDLS, CDR2 YYNGEE. The DNA of the CDR3 is TGTGCCAGCAGCGCCCAGACAGGGGGACTCTTTGATCAGCCCCAGCATTTT. Translation gives CASSAQTGGLFDQPQHF.